This T cell receptor beta chain came from a study of blood T cell repertoires in COVID-19. Sequenced by immunoSEQ multiplex PCR; TCRdb stores in-frame clones only, minus some. This table holds 180,000 or so clones, just under 90% found once. The junction had 6 bases not matched to a gene; V was cut back by 2 bases and J by 6 bases. The CDR3 covers 15 residues. Germline CDR1 is ENHRY and CDR2 is SYGVKD. This receptor was obtained from a man aged 18 to 30 with active or convalescent COVID-19. Sequencing input: peripheral blood. The chain has TRBV10-3 and TRBJ1-2; TRBD1 agrees at 10 bases. DNA for the CDR3: TGTGCCATCAGTGAGCAAGGACAGGGGGTACATGGCTACACCTTC. Protein: CAISEQGQGVHGYTF.